These 21 T cell receptor beta chains were sequenced from one sample in a study of beta chain features in type 1 diabetes. Investigators reverse transcribed all isolated RNA, so they sequenced expressed TCRB transcripts. The repertoire was sequenced with immunoSEQ multiplex PCR; TCRdb's copy has only in-frame clones and lacks some. The sample has hundreds of thousands of clones; roughly 15% are singletons. Specimen: naive CD4+ T cells from blood. The receptors were gathered from a man between 18 and 29 years old in good health.

The chain is built from TRBV7-9 and TRBJ2-7, with a tentative D call TRBD1 (5 bases). Germline CDR1 reads SEHNR; CDR2 reads FQNEAQ (reference sequence). The CDR3 runs 16 residues. Trimming stripped 6 bases from V and 0 bases from J, with 18 bases between. DNA of the CDR3: TGTGCCAGCAGTACCGCTTTGCAGGGCGCCTCCTACGAGCAGTACTTC. It is translated as CASSTALQGASYEQYF.

The CDR3 region is CASSRWDRPEGYTGELFF. CDR3 nucleotides: TGTGCCAGCAGCCGTTGGGACCGGCCTGAGGGGTACACCGGGGAGCTGTTTTTT. The V call is TRBV7-9, the J call TRBJ2-2, with D perhaps being TRBD1 or TRBD2 (5 bases each). The germline V gene encodes CDR1 SEHNR and CDR2 FQNEAQ (reference sequence). Trimming removed 5 bases at V and 3 bases at J, with 22 bases between. The CDR3 covers 18 residues.

This clone was seen only a few times. The chain joins TRBV5-4 to TRBJ2-5, with 11 bases aligning to TRBD2. The CDR3 contains 14 residues. Looked up from germline, CDR1 is SGHNT and CDR2 is YYREEE (reference sequence). V lost 6 bases, J lost 3 bases, and 4 bases stayed unmatched. CDR3 loop: CASNPGLAEETQYF. The CDR3 DNA sequence: TGTGCCAGCAACCCGGGACTAGCGGAAGAGACCCAGTACTTC. The whole variable domain, remainder taken from reference TRBV5-4 and TRBJ2-5, is ETGVTQSPTHLIKTRGQQVTLRCSSQSGHNTVSWYQQALGQGPQFIFQYYREEENGRGNFPPRFSGLQFPNYSSELNVNALELDDSALYLCASNPGLAEETQYFGPGTRLLVL.

The rearrangement joins TRBV5-1 to TRBJ2-6; 9 bases agree with TRBD1. CDR3 length: 18 amino acids. CDR1 is SGHRS and CDR2 is YFSETQ in the germline V gene. The V segment lost 4 bases and the J segment 0 bases; nucleotides outside the gene matches: 8. DNA of the CDR3: TGCGCCAGCAGCCGGGACAGGGAGGTAAACTCTGGGGCCAACGTCCTGACTTTC. Amino acid sequence: CASSRDREVNSGANVLTF.

This chain joins TRBV25-1 and TRBJ2-1; D may be TRBD2 (6 bases). The ends were cut back, 9 bases at V and 2 bases at J, with 17 bases in the middle. There are 15 residues in the CDR3. The germline CDR1 and CDR2 sequences are MGHDK and SYGVNS. This chain's CDR3 is CASGSSVLPYNEQFF. In DNA form, the CDR3 reads TGTGCCAGTGGGTCTAGCGTGCTGCCCTACAATGAGCAGTTCTTC.

This clone was found once. The chain joins TRBV5-1 to TRBJ2-5; D remains unclear. Germline CDR1 and CDR2: SGHRS and YFSETQ. The ends were cut back, 1 base at V and 1 base at J, with 8 bases in the middle. The CDR3 consists of 14 residues. CDR3 nucleotides: TGCGCCAGCAGCTTGACATCGGGCCAAGAGACCCAGTACTTC. Its translation: CASSLTSGQETQYF. Drawing the rest from reference TRBV5-1 and TRBJ2-5, the complete variable domain is KAGVTQTPRYLIKTRGQQVTLSCSPISGHRSVSWYQQTPGQGLQFLFEYFSETQRNKGNFPGRFSGRQFSNSRSEMNVSTLELGDSALYLCASSLTSGQETQYFGPGTRLLVL.

This clone came up a few times. The rearrangement joins TRBV18 to TRBJ2-3, with TRBD2 matching over 11 bases. Losses at the gene ends were 3 bases for V and 3 bases for J; bases not matched to a gene: 5. Germline CDR1 KGHSH, CDR2 LQKENI. CDR3 length: 16 residues. CDR3 amino acids: CASSPLLAGETDTQYF. The CDR3 DNA reads as TGTGCCAGCTCACCCCTACTAGCGGGAGAGACAGATACGCAGTATTTT.

This clone came up many times. The gene calls are TRBV23-1 and TRBJ2-4; TRBD1 agrees at 7 bases. TRBV23-1 is placed among ORFs of uncertain function. The CDR3 is 15 residues long. The junction had 8 bases not matched to a gene; V was cut back by 4 bases and J by 5 bases. The CDR3 loop is CASSLIGGLENIQYF. The CDR3 nucleotides read TGCGCCAGCAGTCTGATAGGGGGCTTGGAAAACATTCAGTACTTC.

The V call is TRBV15, the J call TRBJ2-7; D gene unclear. CDR3 length: 13 amino acids. Trimming removed 5 bases at V and 0 bases at J, with 8 bases between. Germline loops: CDR1 LNHNV, CDR2 YYDKDF (reference sequence). The CDR3 DNA is TGTGCCACCAGCTTTTTAAGCTCCTACGAGCAGTACTTC. Its translation: CATSFLSSYEQYF.

The chain links TRBV5-1 to TRBJ2-5; 8 nucleotides line up with TRBD2. The ends lost 1 base at V and 2 bases at J; junction bases unmatched: 4. CDR3 length: 15 residues. Germline-derived CDR1 and CDR2 are SGHRS and YFSETQ. The CDR3 protein is CASSLIAGNQETQYF. In nucleotides, the CDR3 is TGCGCCAGCAGCTTGATAGCGGGAAATCAAGAGACCCAGTACTTC.

This chain connects TRBV18 to TRBJ2-1; 7 bases fit TRBD2. The CDR3 extends over 15 amino acids. Losses at the gene ends were 5 bases for V and 9 bases for J; bases not matched to a gene: 13. CDR1 is KGHSH, CDR2 LQKENI, per germline. The CDR3 loop is CASSSKRESGFEQFF. As DNA, the CDR3 is TGTGCCAGCTCATCTAAGCGGGAATCAGGCTTTGAGCAGTTCTTC.

This chain uses TRBV5-4 with TRBJ2-3; the match to TRBD2 covers 11 bases. The CDR3 length is 17 residues. Germline V gene data show CDR1 as SGHNT and CDR2 as YYREEE (reference sequence). Germline trimming cut 1 base from V and 2 bases from J; bases unmatched to any gene: 6. CDR3 bases: TGTGCCAGCAGCTTGTTTAGCGGGGGGGCCTTCACAGATACGCAGTATTTT. This sequence encodes CASSLFSGGAFTDTQYF.

The chain uses TRBV19 and TRBJ2-1, with 11 bases fitting TRBD2. The ends lost 6 bases at V and 0 bases at J; junction bases unmatched: 7. Germline-derived CDR1 and CDR2 are LNHDA and SQIVND (reference sequence). The CDR3 extends over 17 amino acids. The CDR3 protein is CASSRGLAASSYNEQFF. DNA of the CDR3: TGTGCCAGTAGCCGGGGACTAGCGGCCTCCTCCTACAATGAGCAGTTCTTC.

The rearrangement joins TRBV18 to TRBJ1-1, with D perhaps TRBD1 (5 bases). The CDR3 extends over 15 amino acids. Trimming took 1 base from V and 2 from J, leaving 11 bases between them. Germline-derived CDR1 and CDR2 are KGHSH and LQKENI. The CDR3 reads CASSPLDSGNTEAFF. The CDR3 region has the DNA TGTGCCAGCTCACCACTAGACAGCGGTAACACTGAAGCTTTCTTT.

This chain joins TRBV27 and TRBJ1-1; D ambiguous. Trimming took off 6 bases at V and 5 bases at J, with 16 bases between the two ends. Germline lookup yields CDR1 MNHEY and CDR2 SMNVEV (reference sequence). The length of the CDR3 is 14 residues. This chain's CDR3 is CASSNSRRVTEAFF. CDR3 bases: TGTGCCAGCAGCAACTCTCGGCGGGTTACTGAAGCTTTCTTT.

This clone came up a few times. The chain employs TRBV28 and TRBJ1-2; perhaps TRBD1 as D (6 bases). This CDR3 has 15 residues. V lost 4 bases, J lost 7 bases, and 19 bases lay in between. Germline CDR1 reads MDHEN; CDR2 reads SYDVKM. The CDR3 sequence is CASSSPGHTTSGYTF. The CDR3 nucleotides read TGTGCCAGCAGTTCACCGGGACACACTACCTCTGGCTACACCTTC.

The chain carries TRBV29-1 and TRBJ2-1; D gene ambiguous. With 3 bases removed from V and 14 bases from J, the gap between germline ends came to 5 bases. The CDR3 is 8 amino acids. CDR1 is SQVTM and CDR2 is ANQGSEA in the germline V gene. CDR3 region: CSVDLEFF. CDR3 nucleotides: TGCAGCGTTGACCTGGAGTTCTTC.

This clone was seen more than once but under ten times. This chain connects TRBV30 to TRBJ2-5; the D gene could be TRBD1 or TRBD2 (6 bases each). Germline CDR1 reads GTSNPN; CDR2 reads SVGIG (reference sequence). The germline V and J ends were trimmed by 0 bases and 5 bases, with 13 bases remaining between them. The CDR3 sequence is 14 residues long. In DNA form, the CDR3 reads TGTGCCTGGAGTGTCGGAGGGGGGAGTGAGACCCAGTACTTC. It is translated as CAWSVGGGSETQYF.

This clone was seen a handful of times. CDR3 in DNA: TGCAGCGTTGAAATCGCTTCTAGCTCCTACAATGAGCAGTTCTTC. This gives the protein CSVEIASSSYNEQFF. The chain uses TRBV29-1 and TRBJ2-1; D ambiguous. Looked up from germline, CDR1 is SQVTM and CDR2 is ANQGSEA. V lost 2 bases and J lost 0, with 11 bases in between. The CDR3 totals 15 residues.

This clone was counted between two and nine times. This sequence joins TRBV14 and TRBJ2-3; D is unresolved. V was shortened by 4 bases and J by 7 bases, with 6 bases between the two germline ends. Germline CDR1 SGHDN, CDR2 FVKESK. This CDR3 is built from 11 residues. The CDR3 DNA reads as TGTGCCAGCAGCCTCCAGAATACGCAGTATTTT. Translated: CASSLQNTQYF.

This clone has at least ten counts. This rearrangement joins TRBV7-9 to TRBJ2-5; D not resolved. Germline V gene sequence: CDR1 SEHNR, CDR2 FQNEAQ (reference sequence). V dropped 8 bases and J dropped 5 bases, with 9 bases sitting between them. This CDR3 is built from 11 residues. DNA for the CDR3: TGTGCCAGCCGTAGGGATGAGACCCAGTACTTC. Protein sequence: CASRRDETQYF. Complete variable domain (other parts from reference TRBV7-9 and TRBJ2-5): DTGVSQNPRHKITKRGQNVTFRCDPISEHNRLYWYRQTLGQGPEFLTYFQNEAQLEKSRLLSDRFSAERPKGSFSTLEIQRTEQGDSAMYLCASRRDETQYFGPGTRLLVL.